The table lists the clone carrying this TCR beta chain with a few counts. This CDR3 is built from 13 residues. Germline V gene lookup returns CDR1 SQVTM and CDR2 ANQGSEA. Trimming shortened V by 3 bases and J by 7 bases, and 15 bases separated the two germline ends. The TCR beta library used iRepertoire HTBI primers with Arm-PCR amplification of CDR3. TCRdb reprocessed the multiplex PCR reads via MiXCR and lists one record per CDR3 protein. Here the sample spans fewer than 600,000 distinct CDR3 sequences, approximately 23% being singletons. The source of the sample is a study of regulatory T cells in long-lasting Graves disease. Stated time point: persistent/refractory GD, antithyroid drugs over 5 years with positive TRAb. Construction of the TCR library relied on RNA isolated from PBMCs.

The receptor was isolated from a female donor with Graves disease. The sample consisted of peripheral blood mononuclear cells (PBMCs), taken when the disease was refractory, from a patient treated with antithyroid drugs. The chain couples TRBV29-1 to TRBJ1-2; unclear D gene. CDR3 nucleotides: TGCAGCGTTGATCTGGGGATTCTTCTTGGCTACACCTTC. The encoded protein is CSVDLGILLGYTF. Using reference TRBV29-1 and TRBJ1-2 for the parts outside the CDR3, the full variable domain is SAVISQKPSRDICQRGTSLTIQCQVDSQVTMMFWYRQQPGQSLTLIATANQGSEATYESGFVIDKFPISRPNLTFSTLTVSNMSPEDSSIYLCSVDLGILLGYTFGSGTRLTVV.